The 8 T cell receptor beta chains presented below share a single source sample, sequenced in a study of glioma-infiltrating T cells after dendritic cell vaccination. Time point indicated: after dendritic cell vaccination, including at tumor progression/relapse. Sequencing used immunoSEQ multiplex PCR; TCRdb keeps in-frame clones, though not all of them. This table has roughly 88,000 clones, roughly four fifths appearing once. The sample consisted of blood, taken after dendritic cell vaccination. These receptors were obtained from a human donor with glioblastoma.

The chain combines TRBV25-1 with TRBJ1-4; TRBD1 matches at 7 bases. The V gene's germline CDR1 is MGHDK and CDR2 SYGVNS. This CDR3 region has 13 residues. The junction had 3 bases not matched to a gene; V was cut back by 5 bases and J by 6 bases. The CDR3 spells CASSNRGYEKLFF. The CDR3 DNA follows: TGTGCCAGCAGTAACAGGGGATATGAAAAACTGTTTTTT.

The J gene is TRBJ2-1, the V gene TRBV30; D is possibly TRBD2 (6 bases). Trimming cost V 4 bases and J 0 bases, with 10 bases left between them. The CDR3 is 14 amino acids. Germline V gene sequence: CDR1 GTSNPN, CDR2 SVGIG (reference sequence). CDR3 sequence reads: CAWNYGGSYNEQFF. The CDR3 DNA reads TGTGCCTGGAACTACGGGGGCTCCTACAATGAGCAGTTCTTC.

The chain combines TRBV19 with TRBJ1-5; TRBD1 is a possible D gene (5 bases). CDR1 is LNHDA, CDR2 SQIVND, per germline (reference sequence). V was clipped by 3 bases and J by 5 bases, with 11 bases between them. The CDR3 runs to 14 residues. CDR3 in amino acids: CASSIWGPHQPQHF. CDR3 sequence (DNA): TGTGCCAGTAGTATCTGGGGCCCGCATCAGCCCCAGCATTTT.

The chain employs TRBV2 and TRBJ2-3; 8 nucleotides align to TRBD1. Trimming removed 6 bases from V and 4 bases from J; junction bases left unmatched: 12. This CDR3 is 16 amino acids long. Germline V gives CDR1 SNHLY, CDR2 FYNNEI. The CDR3 here is CASRGTGQGAADTQYF. In nucleotides, the CDR3 is TGTGCCAGCAGGGGGACCGGGCAGGGGGCGGCAGATACGCAGTATTTT. The whole variable domain, remainder taken from reference TRBV2 and TRBJ2-3, is EPEVTQTPSHQVTQMGQEVILRCVPISNHLYFYWYRQILGQKVEFLVSFYNNEISEKSEIFDDQFSVERPDGSNFTLKIRSTKLEDSAMYFCASRGTGQGAADTQYFGPGTRLTVL.

The V and J genes are TRBV27 and TRBJ2-7, with D tentatively TRBD2 (6 bases). CDR1 and CDR2 (germline): MNHEY, SMNVEV (reference sequence). This CDR3 is built from 19 residues. The V gene lost 6 bases and the J gene lost 0 bases, with 27 bases spanning the gap. DNA for the CDR3: TGTGCCAGCAGGCCAATCGGGAGTCCTTGGGGACCCGTCTCCTACGAGCAGTACGTC. This translates into CASRPIGSPWGPVSYEQYV.

The V call is TRBV5-1, the J call TRBJ2-5; D ambiguous. The germline V gene has CDR1 SGHRS and CDR2 YFSETQ. V lost 0 bases and J lost 3, with 9 bases in between. CDR3 size: 14 residues. CDR3 in DNA: TGCGCCAGCAGCTTGGCAGTACCAAAAGAGACCCAGTACTTC. This gives the protein CASSLAVPKETQYF.

The chain uses TRBV7-6 and TRBJ2-1; TRBD1 aligns across 10 bases. CDR1 is SGHVS and CDR2 is FNYEAQ in the germline V gene. This CDR3 is built from 15 residues. The V and J ends lost 5 bases and 6 bases, in that order; junction bases with no gene match: 7. The CDR3 spells CASSLGQGYGNEQFF. CDR3 sequence (DNA): TGTGCCAGCAGCCTGGGACAGGGGTACGGCAATGAGCAGTTCTTC. The full variable domain, in which reference TRBV7-6 and TRBJ2-1 provide the parts outside the CDR3, is GAGVSQSPRYKVTKRGQDVALRCDPISGHVSLYWYRQALGQGPEFLTYFNYEAQQDKSGLPNDRFSAERPEGSISTLTIQRTEQRDSAMYRCASSLGQGYGNEQFFGPGTRLTVL.

V and J are TRBV6-5 and TRBJ1-4; D is ambiguous. The CDR3 length is 13 residues. The V end was cut by 7 bases, the J end by 5 bases, with 11 bases between. The germline V gene encodes CDR1 MNHEY and CDR2 SVGAGI. The CDR3 here is CASKAGINEKLFF. The CDR3, as DNA: TGTGCCAGCAAGGCGGGAATCAATGAAAAACTGTTTTTT.